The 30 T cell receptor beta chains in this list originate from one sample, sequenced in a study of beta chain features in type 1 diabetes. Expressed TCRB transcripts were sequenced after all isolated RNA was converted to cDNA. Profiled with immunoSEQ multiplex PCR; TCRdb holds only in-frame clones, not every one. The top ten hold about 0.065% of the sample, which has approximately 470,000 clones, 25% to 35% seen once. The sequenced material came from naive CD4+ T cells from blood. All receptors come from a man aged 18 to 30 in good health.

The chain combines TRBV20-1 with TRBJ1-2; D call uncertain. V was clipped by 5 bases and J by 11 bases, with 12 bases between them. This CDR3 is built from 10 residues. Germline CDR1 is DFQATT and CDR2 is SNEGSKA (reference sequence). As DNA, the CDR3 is TGCAGTGCTGCAAACCCGGGTTACACCTTC. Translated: CSAANPGYTF.

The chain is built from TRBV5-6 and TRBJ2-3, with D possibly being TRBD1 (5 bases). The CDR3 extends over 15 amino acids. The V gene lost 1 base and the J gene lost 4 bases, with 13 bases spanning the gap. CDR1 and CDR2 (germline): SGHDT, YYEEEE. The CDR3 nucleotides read TGTGCCAGCAGCTTGCCAGGGTCGAACGCAGATACGCAGTATTTT. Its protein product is CASSLPGSNADTQYF. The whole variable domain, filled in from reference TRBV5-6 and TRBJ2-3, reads DAGVTQSPTHLIKTRGQQVTLRCSPKSGHDTVSWYQQALGQGPQFIFQYYEEEERQRGNFPDRFSGHQFPNYSSELNVNALLLGDSALYLCASSLPGSNADTQYFGPGTRLTVL.

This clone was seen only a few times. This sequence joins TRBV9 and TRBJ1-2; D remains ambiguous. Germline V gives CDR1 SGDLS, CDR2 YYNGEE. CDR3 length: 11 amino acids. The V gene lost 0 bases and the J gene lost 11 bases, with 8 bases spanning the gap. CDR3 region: CASSVEAGYTF. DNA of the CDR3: TGTGCCAGCAGCGTAGAGGCGGGATACACCTTC.

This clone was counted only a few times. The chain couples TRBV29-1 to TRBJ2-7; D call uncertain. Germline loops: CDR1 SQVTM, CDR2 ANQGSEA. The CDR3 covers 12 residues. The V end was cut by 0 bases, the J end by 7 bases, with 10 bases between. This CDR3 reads CSVEEGFEEQYF. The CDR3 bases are TGCAGCGTTGAAGAGGGGTTCGAAGAGCAGTACTTC.

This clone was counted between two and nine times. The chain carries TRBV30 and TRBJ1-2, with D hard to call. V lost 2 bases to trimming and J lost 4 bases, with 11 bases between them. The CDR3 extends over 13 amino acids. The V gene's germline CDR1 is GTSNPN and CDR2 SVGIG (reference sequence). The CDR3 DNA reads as TGTGCCTGGAGTTCCGAGGCAGGCTATGGCTACACCTTC. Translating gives CAWSSEAGYGYTF.

This CDR3 is CSVTRGETQYF. For the CDR3, the DNA is TGCAGTGTGACCCGCGGGGAGACCCAGTACTTC. The gene calls are TRBV20-1 and TRBJ2-5; perhaps TRBD2 as D (5 bases). V shed 7 bases and J shed 5 bases, with 11 bases lying between them. CDR3 length: 11 amino acids. The germline V gene has CDR1 DFQATT and CDR2 SNEGSKA (reference sequence).

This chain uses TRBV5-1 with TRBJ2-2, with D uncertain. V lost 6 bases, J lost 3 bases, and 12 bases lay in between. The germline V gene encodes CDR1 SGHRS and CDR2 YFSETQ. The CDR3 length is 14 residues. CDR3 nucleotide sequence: TGCGCCAGCAAACCCAGCGTCGACACCGGGGAGCTGTTTTTT. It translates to CASKPSVDTGELFF.

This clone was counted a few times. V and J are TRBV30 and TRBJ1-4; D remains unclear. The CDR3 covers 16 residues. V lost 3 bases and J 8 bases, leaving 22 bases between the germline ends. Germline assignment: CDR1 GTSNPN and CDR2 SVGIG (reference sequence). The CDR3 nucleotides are TGTGCCTGGAGCCAACGGCTCCGGGGAGGAGAAGAAAAACTGTTTTTT. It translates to CAWSQRLRGGEEKLFF.

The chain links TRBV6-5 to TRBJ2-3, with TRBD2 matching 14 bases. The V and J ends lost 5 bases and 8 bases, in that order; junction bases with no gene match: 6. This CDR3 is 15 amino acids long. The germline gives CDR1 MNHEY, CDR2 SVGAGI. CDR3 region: CASSGGGTSGSTQYF. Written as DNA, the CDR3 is TGTGCCAGCAGTGGGGGTGGGACTAGCGGGAGTACGCAGTATTTT.

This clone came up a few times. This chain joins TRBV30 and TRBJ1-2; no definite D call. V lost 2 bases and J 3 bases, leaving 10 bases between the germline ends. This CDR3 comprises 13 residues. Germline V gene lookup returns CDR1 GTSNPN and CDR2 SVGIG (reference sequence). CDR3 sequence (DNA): TGTGCCTGGAGTCGGGTTGGTGACTATGGCTACACCTTC. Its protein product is CAWSRVGDYGYTF.

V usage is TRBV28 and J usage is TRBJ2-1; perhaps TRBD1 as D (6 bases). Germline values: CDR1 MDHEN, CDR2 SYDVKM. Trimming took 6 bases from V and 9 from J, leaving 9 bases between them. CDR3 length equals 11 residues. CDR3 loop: CASRLQGEQFF. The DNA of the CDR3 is TGTGCCAGCAGGCTACAGGGTGAGCAGTTCTTC.

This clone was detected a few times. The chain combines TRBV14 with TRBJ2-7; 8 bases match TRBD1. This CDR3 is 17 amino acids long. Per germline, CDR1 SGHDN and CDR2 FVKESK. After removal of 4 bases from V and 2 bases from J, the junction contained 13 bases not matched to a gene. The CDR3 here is CASSPIRTSDRAYEQYF. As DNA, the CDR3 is TGTGCCAGCAGCCCGATAAGAACCTCGGACAGGGCCTACGAGCAGTACTTC.

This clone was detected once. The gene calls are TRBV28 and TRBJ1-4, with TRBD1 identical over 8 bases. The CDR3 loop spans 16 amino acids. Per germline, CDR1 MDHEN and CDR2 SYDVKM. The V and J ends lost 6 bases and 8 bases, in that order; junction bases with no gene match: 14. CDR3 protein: CASSPITGQGREKLFF. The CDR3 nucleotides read TGTGCCAGCAGCCCTATAACCGGACAGGGACGAGAAAAACTGTTTTTT.

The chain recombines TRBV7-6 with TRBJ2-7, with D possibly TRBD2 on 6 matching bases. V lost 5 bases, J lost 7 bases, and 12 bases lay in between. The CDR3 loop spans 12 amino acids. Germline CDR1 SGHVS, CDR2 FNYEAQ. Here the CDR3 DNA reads TGTGCCAGCAGCCGGTGGGGAGGTGAGCAGTACTTC. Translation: CASSRWGGEQYF.

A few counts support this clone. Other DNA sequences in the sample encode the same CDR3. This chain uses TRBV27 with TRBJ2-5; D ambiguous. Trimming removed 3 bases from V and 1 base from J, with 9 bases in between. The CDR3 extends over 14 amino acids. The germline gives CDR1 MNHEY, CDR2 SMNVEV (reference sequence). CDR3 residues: CASSLNRGQETQYF. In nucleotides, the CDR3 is TGTGCCAGCAGTTTGAACAGAGGCCAAGAGACCCAGTACTTC.

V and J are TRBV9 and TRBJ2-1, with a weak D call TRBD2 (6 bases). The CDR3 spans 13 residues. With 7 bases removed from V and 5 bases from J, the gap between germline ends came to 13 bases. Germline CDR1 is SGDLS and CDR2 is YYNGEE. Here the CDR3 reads CASQAGIDNEQFF. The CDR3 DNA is TGTGCCAGCCAGGCGGGAATCGACAATGAGCAGTTCTTC.

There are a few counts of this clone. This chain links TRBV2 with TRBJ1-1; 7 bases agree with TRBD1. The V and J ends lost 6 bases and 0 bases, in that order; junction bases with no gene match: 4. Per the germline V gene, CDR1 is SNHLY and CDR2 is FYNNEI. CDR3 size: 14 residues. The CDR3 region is CASSDRAVNTEAFF. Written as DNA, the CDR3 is TGTGCCAGCAGCGACAGGGCCGTGAACACTGAAGCTTTCTTT.

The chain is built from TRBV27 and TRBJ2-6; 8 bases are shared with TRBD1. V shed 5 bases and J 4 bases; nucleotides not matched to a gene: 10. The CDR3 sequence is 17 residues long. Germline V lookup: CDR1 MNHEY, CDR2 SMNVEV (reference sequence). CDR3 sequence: CASSTRTGGLGANVLTF. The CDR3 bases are TGTGCCAGCAGTACACGCACAGGGGGATTGGGGGCCAACGTCCTGACTTTC.

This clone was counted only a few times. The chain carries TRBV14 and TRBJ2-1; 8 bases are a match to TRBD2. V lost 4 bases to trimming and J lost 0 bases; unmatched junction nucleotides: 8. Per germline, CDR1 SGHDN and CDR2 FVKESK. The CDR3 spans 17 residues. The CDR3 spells CASSRLAGSSSYNEQFF. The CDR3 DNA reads TGTGCCAGCAGCCGTCTAGCGGGCTCGAGCTCCTACAATGAGCAGTTCTTC.

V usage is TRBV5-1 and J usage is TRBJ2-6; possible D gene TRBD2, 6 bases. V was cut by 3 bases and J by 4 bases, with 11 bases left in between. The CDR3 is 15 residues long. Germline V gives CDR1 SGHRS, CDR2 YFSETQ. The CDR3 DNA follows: TGCGCCAGCAGCTCGCTAGCGTTAGGGGCCAACGTCCTGACTTTC. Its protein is CASSSLALGANVLTF.

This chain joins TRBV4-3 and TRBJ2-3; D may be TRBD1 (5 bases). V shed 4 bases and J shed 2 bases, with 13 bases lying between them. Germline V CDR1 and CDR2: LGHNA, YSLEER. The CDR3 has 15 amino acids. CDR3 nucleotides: TGCGCCAGCAGCCTCCAGACAGCATCCACAGATACGCAGTATTTT. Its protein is CASSLQTASTDTQYF.

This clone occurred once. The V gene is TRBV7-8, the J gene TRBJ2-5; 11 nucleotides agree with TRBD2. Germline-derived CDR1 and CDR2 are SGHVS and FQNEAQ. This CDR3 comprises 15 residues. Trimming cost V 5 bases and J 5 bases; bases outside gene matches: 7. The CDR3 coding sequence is TGTGCCAGCAGCAGAAATAGCGGGAGGGTGGAGACCCAGTACTTC. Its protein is CASSRNSGRVETQYF.

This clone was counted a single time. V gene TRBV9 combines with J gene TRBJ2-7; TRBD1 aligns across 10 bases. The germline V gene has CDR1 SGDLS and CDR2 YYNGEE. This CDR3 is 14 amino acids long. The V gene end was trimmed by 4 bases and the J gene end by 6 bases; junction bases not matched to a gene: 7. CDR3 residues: CASSPWDRGREQYF. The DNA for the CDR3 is TGTGCCAGCAGCCCGTGGGACAGGGGCCGCGAGCAGTACTTC. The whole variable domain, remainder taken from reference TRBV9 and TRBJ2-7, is DSGVTQTPKHLITATGQRVTLRCSPRSGDLSVYWYQQSLDQGLQFLIQYYNGEERAKGNILERFSAQQFPDLHSELNLSSLELGDSALYFCASSPWDRGREQYFGPGTRLTVT.

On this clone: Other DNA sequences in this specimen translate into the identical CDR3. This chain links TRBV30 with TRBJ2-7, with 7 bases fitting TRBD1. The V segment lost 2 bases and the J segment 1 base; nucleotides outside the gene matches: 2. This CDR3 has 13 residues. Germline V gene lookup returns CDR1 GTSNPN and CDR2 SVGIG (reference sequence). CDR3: CAWSTGASYEQYF. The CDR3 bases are TGTGCCTGGAGTACAGGGGCGTCCTACGAGCAGTACTTC.

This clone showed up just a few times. The CDR3 protein is CASSEFSGGTDTQYF. The CDR3, as DNA: TGTGCCAGCAGTGAATTCTCTGGAGGCACAGATACGCAGTATTTT. The V and J genes are TRBV25-1 and TRBJ2-3; D remains unclear. CDR3 length: 15 residues. Trimming cost V 1 base and J 1 base, with 9 bases left between them. CDR1 MGHDK and CDR2 SYGVNS come from the germline V gene.

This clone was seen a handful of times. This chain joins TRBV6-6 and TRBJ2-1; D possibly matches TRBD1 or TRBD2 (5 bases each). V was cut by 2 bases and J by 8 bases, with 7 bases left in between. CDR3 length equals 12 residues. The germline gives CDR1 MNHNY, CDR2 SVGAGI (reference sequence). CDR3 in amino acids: CASSYRDDEQFF. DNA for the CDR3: TGTGCCAGCAGTTACAGGGACGATGAGCAGTTCTTC.

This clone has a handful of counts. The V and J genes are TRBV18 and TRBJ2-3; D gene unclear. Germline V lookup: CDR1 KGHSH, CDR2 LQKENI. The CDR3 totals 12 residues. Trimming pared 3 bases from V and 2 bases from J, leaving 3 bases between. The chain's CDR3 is CASSPYTDTQYF. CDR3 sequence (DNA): TGTGCCAGCTCACCCTACACAGATACGCAGTATTTT.

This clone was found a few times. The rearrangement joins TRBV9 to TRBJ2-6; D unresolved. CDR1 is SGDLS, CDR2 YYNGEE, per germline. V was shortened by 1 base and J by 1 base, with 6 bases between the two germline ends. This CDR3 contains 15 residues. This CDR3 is CASSVTWSGANVLTF. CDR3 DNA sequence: TGTGCCAGCAGCGTAACATGGTCTGGGGCCAACGTCCTGACTTTC.

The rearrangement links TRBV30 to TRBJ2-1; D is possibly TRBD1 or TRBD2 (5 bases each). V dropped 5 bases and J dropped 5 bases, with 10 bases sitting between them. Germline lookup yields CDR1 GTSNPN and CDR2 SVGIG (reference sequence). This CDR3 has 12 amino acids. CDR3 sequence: CAWGGPHNEQFF. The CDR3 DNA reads TGTGCCTGGGGGGGACCCCACAATGAGCAGTTCTTC.

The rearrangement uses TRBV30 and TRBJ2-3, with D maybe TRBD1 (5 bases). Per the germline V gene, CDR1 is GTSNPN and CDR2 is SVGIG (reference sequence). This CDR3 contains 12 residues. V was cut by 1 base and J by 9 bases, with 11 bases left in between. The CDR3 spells CAWSDPSGTQYF. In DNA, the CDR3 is TGTGCCTGGAGTGACCCCTCAGGGACGCAGTATTTT.